This TCR beta chain was retrieved from a study of yellow fever vaccine responses in identical twins. Study-wide results and limits: Each twin's T cell response to the vaccine was reported to look partly convergent and partly personalized.

A remark on this clonotype: The antigen is unknown.

V was clipped by 7 bases and J by 3 bases; unmatched bases: 7. The CDR3 covers 15 residues. Germline lookup yields CDR1 MNHNS and CDR2 SASEGT. TCRdb used MiXCR to reprocess the RT-PCR reads, holding one entry per CDR3 protein. The sample consists of about 1,000 distinct CDR3 sequences, approximately 88% of them appearing once. Sequenced here: T cells from blood (PBMCs), unsorted or a sorted subset (not recorded which), sampled before or after yellow fever vaccination (not recorded which). This sequence was found in a woman aged 18-29 years who received the yellow fever vaccine. The chain employs TRBV6-1 and TRBJ2-1; 9 bases fit TRBD2. The CDR3 sequence: CASTRAGGDYNEQFF. The CDR3 DNA reads as TGTGCCAGCACACGCGCGGGAGGGGACTACAATGAGCAGTTCTTC.